The 24 T cell receptor beta chains listed next were all sequenced from one sample in a study of T cells in women clearing cervical HPV infection. Assay used: immunoSEQ multiplex PCR; TCRdb lists only in-frame clones, some missing. This repertoire comprises 45,000 to 55,000 clones; its ten largest clones make up 1.5% to 2%. Specimen: blood buffy coat. The source of these receptors is a woman between 18 and 75 years old with a cervical HPV16 infection that either progressed to CIN3+ or cleared (not recorded which).

Concerning this clone itself: Coverage ceases 3 residues before the CDR3 finishes, and the germline J gene fills in the end. The chain recombines TRBV20-1 with TRBJ2-7; 7 bases map to TRBD1. Germline V gene sequence: CDR1 DFQATT, CDR2 SNEGSKA (reference sequence). This CDR3 comprises 13 residues. The junction had 6 bases not matched to a gene; V was cut back by 6 bases and J by 1 base. CDR3 region: CSAEGTVSYEQYF. Partial CDR3 DNA: TGCAGTGCCGAGGGGACAGTTTCCTACGAG.

Turning to this clone: Coverage ceases 3 residues before the CDR3 finishes, and the germline J gene fills in the end. This rearrangement joins TRBV28 to TRBJ2-3, with 7 nucleotides matching TRBD2. CDR1 MDHEN and CDR2 SYDVKM come from the germline V gene. CDR3 length: 15 amino acids. With 5 bases clipped from V and 1 base from J, the junction kept 6 bases outside the gene matches. CDR3 DNA, as far as it was read: TGTGCCAGCAGTACTGGGGGGGTTGGCACAGATACG. Its translation is CASSTGGVGTDT. The whole CDR3 protein reads CASSTGGVGTDTQYF.

Regarding this clone: The read gets to within 3 residues of the CDR3 end, and the germline J gene fills in the rest. The chain uses TRBV30 and TRBJ2-1; TRBD2 agrees at 14 bases. The CDR3 sequence is 18 residues long. Germline V gene lookup returns CDR1 GTSNPN and CDR2 SVGIG (reference sequence). J was trimmed by 7 bases and V by 2 bases; bases with no gene match: 13. The sequenced CDR3 bases are TGTGCCTGGAGTCTATTTCCCCCGGGACTAGCGGGAGTAAATGAG. It specifies CAWSLFPPGLAGVNE. The entire CDR3 sequence reads CAWSLFPPGLAGVNEQFF.

As for this clone: The CDR3 goes on 3 residues after the read ends, and that part is filled in from the germline J gene. This chain joins TRBV7-9 and TRBJ2-3; 7 positions agree with TRBD2. Unmatched junction bases numbered 7, after V lost 5 bases and J lost 2 bases. The germline gives CDR1 SEHNR, CDR2 FQNEAQ (reference sequence). The CDR3 loop spans 15 amino acids. CDR3 DNA (partial): TGTGCCAGCAGCCTATGGGGGGGGACCACAGATACG. Translated, it gives CASSLWGGTTDT. From start to end, the CDR3 is CASSLWGGTTDTQYF.

The CDR3 loop reads CASGGATSGSTGELFF. CDR3 DNA (partial): TGTGCCAGCGGGGGGGCTACTAGCGGGAGCACCGGGGAG. This chain links TRBV2 with TRBJ2-2; 11 bases fit TRBD2. Read sequence stops 3 residues before the CDR3 end, and the germline J gene provides the missing end. After removal of 8 bases from V and 4 bases from J, the junction contained 9 bases not matched to a gene. The germline gives CDR1 SNHLY, CDR2 FYNNEI. This CDR3 spans 16 amino acids.

To note about this clone: The read ends 3 residues before the CDR3 terminus; that terminus is restored from the germline J gene. The V and J genes are TRBV29-1 and TRBJ2-1, with TRBD2 matching 9 bases. Germline CDR1 SQVTM, CDR2 ANQGSEA. After removal of 5 bases from V and 7 bases from J, the junction contained 6 bases not matched to a gene. The CDR3 totals 13 residues. CDR3 bases read: TGCAGCGTTAGACTAGCGGTCTTGAATGAG. It encodes CSVRLAVLNE. The CDR3 in full is CSVRLAVLNEQFF.

Turning to this clone: The read stops 3 residues short of the end of the CDR3; the missing end is completed from the germline J gene. The rearrangement uses TRBV7-6 and TRBJ2-3, with a possible D match to TRBD2 (7 bases). CDR3 length: 15 residues. The germline CDR1 and CDR2 sequences are SGHVS and FNYEAQ. V was pared by 5 bases and J by 5 bases, with 17 bases between. The CDR3 bases that were read are TGTGCCAGCAGCCTGGGGGCGGGAGCTGGAGATACG. It specifies CASSLGAGAGDT. In full, the CDR3 reads CASSLGAGAGDTQYF. The entire variable domain, with the rest obtained from reference TRBV7-6 and TRBJ2-3, is as follows: GAGVSQSPRYKVTKRGQDVALRCDPISGHVSLYWYRQALGQGPEFLTYFNYEAQQDKSGLPNDRFSAERPEGSISTLTIQRTEQRDSAMYRCASSLGAGAGDTQYFGPGTRLTVL.

Remarks on this clone: The read ends 3 residues early relative to the CDR3; the germline J gene fills the gap. This chain links TRBV30 with TRBJ2-2; TRBD1 matches at 10 bases. Per germline, CDR1 GTSNPN and CDR2 SVGIG (reference sequence). The CDR3 totals 15 residues. Losses at the gene ends were 4 bases for V and 5 bases for J; bases not matched to a gene: 7. The CDR3 spells CAWKGTGAVTGELFF. The CDR3 bases that were read are TGTGCCTGGAAGGGGACAGGGGCGGTAACCGGGGAG.

Comment on this clone: The read ends 3 residues before the CDR3 terminus; that terminus is restored from the germline J gene. V is TRBV20-1 and J is TRBJ2-1; TRBD2 agrees at 8 bases. Per germline, CDR1 DFQATT and CDR2 SNEGSKA (reference sequence). Losses at the gene ends were 2 bases for V and 2 bases for J; bases not matched to a gene: 11. This CDR3 spans 17 amino acids. Partial CDR3 DNA: TGCAGTGCTAGATCCGGGAGCGGGAGAGTCGCCTACAATGAG. This codes for CSARSGSGRVAYNE. The CDR3 as a whole reads CSARSGSGRVAYNEQFF.

As regards this clone: Read data end 3 residues before the CDR3 end; the end is taken from the germline J gene. The V and J genes are TRBV7-2 and TRBJ1-1, with TRBD1 matching over 8 bases. The V gene's germline CDR1 is SGHTA and CDR2 FQGNSA. CDR3 size: 14 residues. The CDR3: CASSLLRTDRVAFF. The sequenced part of the CDR3 DNA is TGTGCCAGCAGCTTACTGAGAACGGACAGGGTT. The full variable domain, with the rest looked up from reference TRBV7-2 and TRBJ1-1, is GAGVSQSPSNKVTEKGKDVELRCDPISGHTALYWYRQSLGQGLEFLIYFQGNSAPDKSGLPSDRFSAERTGGSVSTLTIQRTQQEDSAVYLCASSLLRTDRVAFFGQGTRLTVV.

Points on this clone: Read data end 3 residues before the CDR3 end; the end is taken from the germline J gene. The rearrangement uses TRBV20-1 and TRBJ2-7, with D possibly being TRBD2 (6 bases). Per germline, CDR1 DFQATT and CDR2 SNEGSKA (reference sequence). Trimming left V 7 bases short and J 5 bases short, with 12 bases between. CDR3 length equals 11 residues. The CDR3 loop is CSGDWANEQYF. Incomplete CDR3 DNA: TGCAGTGGGGACTGGGCGAACGAG.

Details on this clone: The sequenced fragment ends 3 residues before the CDR3 boundary, so the rest is inferred from the germline J gene. This chain uses TRBV2 with TRBJ2-5, with a weak D call TRBD2 (6 bases). This CDR3 has 13 residues. CDR1 is SNHLY and CDR2 is FYNNEI in the germline V gene. With 4 bases removed from V and 7 bases from J, the gap between germline ends came to 13 bases. The CDR3 region is CASSGSQGGTQYF. Incomplete CDR3 DNA: TGTGCCAGCAGTGGGTCGCAGGGAGGGACC.

Points on this clone: The read ends 3 residues before the CDR3 terminus; that terminus is restored from the germline J gene. V is TRBV18 and J is TRBJ1-1; D might be TRBD1 (5 bases). The CDR3 is 16 residues long. Germline CDR1 reads KGHSH; CDR2 reads LQKENI. CDR3 loop: CASSGPGGFGSYEAFF. The DNA read from the CDR3 is TGTGCCAGCTCGGGCCCCGGGGGGTTTGGGTCCTACGAG.

With regard to this clone: The sequence runs out 3 residues before the end of the CDR3; the remainder is reconstructed from the germline J gene. The rearrangement joins TRBV5-1 to TRBJ2-1; D possibly corresponds to TRBD2 (6 bases). Per the germline V gene, CDR1 is SGHRS and CDR2 is YFSETQ. This CDR3 has 14 residues. The ends were cut back, 0 bases at V and 6 bases at J, with 10 bases in the middle. The sequenced part of the CDR3 DNA is TGCGCCAGCAGCTTGGAAGCGGGTTCCAATGAG. It is translated as CASSLEAGSNE. The full CDR3 protein is CASSLEAGSNEQFF.

Points on this clone: With the read ending 3 residues before the CDR3 end, the germline J gene is used to fill in that end. The chain employs TRBV5-4 and TRBJ1-4; TRBD1 matches 8 bases. This CDR3 spans 15 amino acids. The germline V gene encodes CDR1 SGHNT and CDR2 YYREEE (reference sequence). V shed 4 bases and J 5 bases; nucleotides not matched to a gene: 7. CDR3 protein: CASSTTDRGNEKLFF. Partial CDR3 DNA: TGTGCCAGCAGCACAACCGACAGGGGAAATGAAAAA.

The sequenced part of the CDR3 DNA is TGTGCCAGCAGCTGGAGGGGGGGCCGGAATGAG. As protein: CASSWRGGRNE. The full CDR3 protein reads CASSWRGGRNEQFF. The V gene is TRBV7-3, the J gene TRBJ2-1, with TRBD2 as a possible D gene (7 bases). The read finishes 3 residues shy of the CDR3 end, and the germline J gene is used to complete it. From germline, CDR1 is SGHTA and CDR2 FQGTGA. The CDR3 is 14 amino acids. Trimming took off 4 bases at V and 7 bases at J, with 14 bases between the two ends.

On this clone: The CDR3 end lies 3 residues beyond the end of the read and is filled in from the germline J gene. This chain connects TRBV10-3 to TRBJ2-1, with TRBD1 matching over 9 bases. Trimming cost V 5 bases and J 8 bases; bases outside gene matches: 16. This CDR3 spans 17 amino acids. Germline values: CDR1 ENHRY, CDR2 SYGVKD. CDR3 DNA, as far as it was read: TGTGCCATCAGTCCCCGGACAGGGGCAACAGGTATGCATGAG. Residues: CAISPRTGATGMHE. In full, the CDR3 reads CAISPRTGATGMHEQFF.

Remarks on this clone: The sequence runs out 3 residues before the end of the CDR3; the remainder is reconstructed from the germline J gene. This chain connects TRBV7-2 to TRBJ2-7, with 8 bases identical to TRBD1. The V gene's germline CDR1 is SGHTA and CDR2 FQGNSA. This CDR3 has 15 residues. J gave up 5 bases and V 5 bases, and 11 bases lay outside the gene matches. The CDR3 loop reads CASSATGTGVHEQYF. The CDR3 DNA, read in part, is TGTGCCAGCAGCGCGACCGGGACAGGTGTCCACGAG.

For this clone: The CDR3 end falls 3 residues outside the read, so it is completed with the germline J gene. The chain links TRBV20-1 to TRBJ2-1; tentative D call: TRBD1 (5 bases). The CDR3 covers 14 residues. With 1 base removed from V and 9 bases from J, the gap between germline ends came to 16 bases. The V gene's germline CDR1 is DFQATT and CDR2 SNEGSKA (reference sequence). CDR3 protein: CSARGPLDNGEQFF. Partial CDR3 DNA: TGCAGTGCTAGAGGACCCCTGGACAATGGTGAG.

As to this clone: The read halts 3 residues ahead of the CDR3 end, with the missing end drawn from the germline J gene. This chain connects TRBV5-4 to TRBJ2-3; 9 bases line up with TRBD2. In germline, CDR1 is SGHNT, CDR2 YYREEE (reference sequence). The CDR3 covers 16 residues. Trimming took 0 bases from V and 1 from J; bases not matched to a gene: 3. Incomplete CDR3 DNA: TGTGCCAGCAGCTTGGGACTAGCGGTGCGCACAGATACG. It translates to CASSLGLAVRTDT. The whole CDR3 sequence reads CASSLGLAVRTDTQYF. The full variable domain, rest sourced from reference TRBV5-4 and TRBJ2-3, is ETGVTQSPTHLIKTRGQQVTLRCSSQSGHNTVSWYQQALGQGPQFIFQYYREEENGRGNFPPRFSGLQFPNYSSELNVNALELDDSALYLCASSLGLAVRTDTQYFGPGTRLTVL.

To note about this clone: The missing CDR3 end, 3 residues past where the read stops, is filled in from the germline J gene. The chain is built from TRBV7-9 and TRBJ2-7; maybe TRBD2 (6 bases). V was shortened by 4 bases and J by 0 bases, with 13 bases between the two germline ends. This CDR3 is 15 amino acids long. The germline gives CDR1 SEHNR, CDR2 FQNEAQ (reference sequence). Partial CDR3 DNA: TGTGCCAGCAGCTCCAACCTAGCGTACTCCTACGAG. It translates to CASSSNLAYSYE. In full, the CDR3 is CASSSNLAYSYEQYF.

Worth noting for this clone: From the germline J gene comes the end of the CDR3, since the read stops 3 residues before it. V and J are TRBV5-1 and TRBJ2-5; D perhaps matches TRBD1 (5 bases). The CDR3 contains 17 residues. V lost 0 bases and J 2 bases, leaving 17 bases between the germline ends. Germline CDR1 and CDR2: SGHRS and YFSETQ. The CDR3 bases that were read are TGCGCCAGCAGCTTGGCCCCTACCGTGGGGCCGCAAGAGACC. Encoded protein: CASSLAPTVGPQET. The whole CDR3 sequence reads CASSLAPTVGPQETQYF. The whole variable domain, remainder taken from reference TRBV5-1 and TRBJ2-5, is KAGVTQTPRYLIKTRGQQVTLSCSPISGHRSVSWYQQTPGQGLQFLFEYFSETQRNKGNFPGRFSGRQFSNSRSEMNVSTLELGDSALYLCASSLAPTVGPQETQYFGPGTRLLVL.

A remark on this clone: The read stops 3 residues short of the end of the CDR3; the missing end is completed from the germline J gene. The V and J genes are TRBV20-1 and TRBJ2-5; the match to TRBD2 covers 8 bases. The CDR3 consists of 12 residues. J gave up 4 bases and V 4 bases, and 2 bases lay outside the gene matches. The germline CDR1 and CDR2 sequences are DFQATT and SNEGSKA (reference sequence). The CDR3 bases that were read are TGCAGTGCTAAGCGGGAGTCAGAGACC. Protein sequence: CSAKRESET. The full CDR3 protein reads CSAKRESETQYF.

Points on this clone: The read terminates 3 residues ahead of where the CDR3 ends, so the germline J gene completes it. The chain has TRBV5-1 and TRBJ1-4, with D possibly TRBD1 on 5 matching bases. This CDR3 region has 14 residues. The germline V gene has CDR1 SGHRS and CDR2 YFSETQ. Trimming shortened V by 4 bases and J by 7 bases, and 14 bases separated the two germline ends. The DNA read from the CDR3 is TGCGCCAGCAGCCCCGGGGGGGTTGGTGAAAAA. Translated: CASSPGGVGEK. From start to end, the CDR3 is CASSPGGVGEKLFF.